This T cell receptor (beta chain) was captured by sequencing in a study of T cell responses to AZD1222 COVID-19 vaccine. Findings and caveats of the study: The repertoires were collected only after the peak T cell response. With dominance at 160-218 and 743-854, vaccine-associated CD4 TCRs spanned spike. Spike-specific TCR breadth and depth both grew after two AZD1222 doses.

Here immunoSEQ multiplex PCR was the method, and the copy in TCRdb shows in-frame clones only, minus some. The sample consists of more than 90,000 clones, around 87% of them appearing once. Germline values: CDR1 LNHNV, CDR2 YYDKDF (reference sequence). V lost 1 base and J lost 2, with 11 bases in between. The CDR3 length is 15 residues. Doses given second, at about 4 or about 12 weeks, were pooled. With regard to this clone: No antigen is known for it.

The gene calls are TRBV15 and TRBJ1-1; possibly TRBD1 for D (5 bases). The starting material was peripheral blood, obtained 28 days after the second AZD1222 dose. This clonotype was sampled from an adult who received the AZD1222 COVID-19 vaccine. The CDR3 here is CATSRAGTGNTEAFF. CDR3 in DNA: TGTGCCACCAGCAGAGCCGGGACCGGCAACACTGAAGCTTTCTTT.